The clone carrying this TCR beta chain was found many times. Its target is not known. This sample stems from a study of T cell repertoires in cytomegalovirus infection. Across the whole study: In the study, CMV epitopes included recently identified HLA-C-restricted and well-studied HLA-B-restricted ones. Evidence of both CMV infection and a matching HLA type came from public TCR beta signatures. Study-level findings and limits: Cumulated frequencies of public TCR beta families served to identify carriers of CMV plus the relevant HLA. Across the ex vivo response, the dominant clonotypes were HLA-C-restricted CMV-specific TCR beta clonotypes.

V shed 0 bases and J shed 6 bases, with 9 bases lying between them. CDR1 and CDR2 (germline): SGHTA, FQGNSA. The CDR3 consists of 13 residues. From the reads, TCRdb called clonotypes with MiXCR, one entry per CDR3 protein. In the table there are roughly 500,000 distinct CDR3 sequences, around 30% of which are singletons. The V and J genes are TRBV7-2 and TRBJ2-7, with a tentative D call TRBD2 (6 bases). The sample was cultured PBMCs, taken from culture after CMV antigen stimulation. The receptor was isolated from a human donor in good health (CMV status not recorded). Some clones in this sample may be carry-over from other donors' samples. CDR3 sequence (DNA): TGTGCCAGCAGCTTAGCCCCCGGGAGCGAGCAGTACTTC. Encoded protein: CASSLAPGSEQYF.